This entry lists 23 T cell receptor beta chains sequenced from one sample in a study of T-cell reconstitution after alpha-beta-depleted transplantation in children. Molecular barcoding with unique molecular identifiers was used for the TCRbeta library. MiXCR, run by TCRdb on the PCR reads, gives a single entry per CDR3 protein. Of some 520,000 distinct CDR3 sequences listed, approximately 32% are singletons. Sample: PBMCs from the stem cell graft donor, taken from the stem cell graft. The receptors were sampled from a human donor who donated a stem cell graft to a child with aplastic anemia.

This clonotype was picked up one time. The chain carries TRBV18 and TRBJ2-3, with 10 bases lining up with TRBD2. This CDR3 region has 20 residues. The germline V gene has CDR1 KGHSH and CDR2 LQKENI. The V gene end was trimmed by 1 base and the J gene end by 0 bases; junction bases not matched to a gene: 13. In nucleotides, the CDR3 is TGTGCCAGCTCACCACTCGGTGTTAGCGGGAGGTCCGATAGCACAGATACGCAGTATTTT. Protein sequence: CASSPLGVSGRSDSTDTQYF.

CDR3 region: CASSFGGSSYEQYV. The CDR3 region has the DNA TGTGCCAGCAGTTTCGGAGGGAGCTCCTACGAGCAGTACGTC. The chain recombines TRBV28 with TRBJ2-7; a possible D gene is TRBD2 (6 bases). From germline, CDR1 is MDHEN and CDR2 SYDVKM. The V gene lost 3 bases and the J gene lost 0 bases, with 9 bases spanning the gap. CDR3 length: 14 amino acids.

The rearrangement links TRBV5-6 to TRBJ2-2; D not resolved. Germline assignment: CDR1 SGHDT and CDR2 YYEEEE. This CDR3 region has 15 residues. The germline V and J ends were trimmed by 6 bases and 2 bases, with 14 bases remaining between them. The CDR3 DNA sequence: TGTGCCAGCACCGTCGATATGACAAACACCGGGGAGCTGTTTTTT. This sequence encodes CASTVDMTNTGELFF.

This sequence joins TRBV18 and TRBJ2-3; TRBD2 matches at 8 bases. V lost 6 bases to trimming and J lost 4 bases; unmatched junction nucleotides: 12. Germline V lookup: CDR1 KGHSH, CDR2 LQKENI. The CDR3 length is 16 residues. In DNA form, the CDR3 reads TGTGCCAGCTCCCCCCGGCGGGAGGATGGCGCAGATACGCAGTATTTT. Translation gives CASSPRREDGADTQYF.

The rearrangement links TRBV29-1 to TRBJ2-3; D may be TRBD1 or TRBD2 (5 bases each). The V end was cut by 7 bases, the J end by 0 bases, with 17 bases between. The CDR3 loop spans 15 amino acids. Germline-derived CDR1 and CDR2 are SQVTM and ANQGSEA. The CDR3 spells CSAEGRKTSTDTQYF. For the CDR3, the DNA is TGCAGCGCCGAGGGGCGTAAAACTAGCACAGATACGCAGTATTTT.

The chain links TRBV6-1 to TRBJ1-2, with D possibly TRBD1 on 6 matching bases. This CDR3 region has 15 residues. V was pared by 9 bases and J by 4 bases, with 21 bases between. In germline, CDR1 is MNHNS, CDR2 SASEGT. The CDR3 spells CASLRWDNFFYGYTF. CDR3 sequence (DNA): TGTGCCAGTCTCCGATGGGACAATTTCTTCTATGGCTACACCTTC.

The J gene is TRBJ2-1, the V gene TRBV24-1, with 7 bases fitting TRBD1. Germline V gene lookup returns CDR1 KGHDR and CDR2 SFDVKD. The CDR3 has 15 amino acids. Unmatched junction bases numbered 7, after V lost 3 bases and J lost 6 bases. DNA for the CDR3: TGTGCCACCAGTGATAAAGACAGGGCTGGCAATGAGCAGTTCTTC. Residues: CATSDKDRAGNEQFF.

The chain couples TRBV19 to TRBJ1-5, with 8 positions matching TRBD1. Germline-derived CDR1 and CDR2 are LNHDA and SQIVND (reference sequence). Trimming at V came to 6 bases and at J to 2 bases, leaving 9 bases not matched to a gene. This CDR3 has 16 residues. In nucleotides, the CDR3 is TGTGCCAGTAGGACGCAGGGGGCGCAAGGCAATCAGCCCCAGCATTTT. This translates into CASRTQGAQGNQPQHF.

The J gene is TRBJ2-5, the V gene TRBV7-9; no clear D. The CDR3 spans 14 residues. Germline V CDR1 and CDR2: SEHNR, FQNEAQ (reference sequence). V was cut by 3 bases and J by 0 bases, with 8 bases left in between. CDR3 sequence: CASSFRTDQETQYF. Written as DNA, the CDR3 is TGTGCCAGCAGCTTCAGGACGGACCAAGAGACCCAGTACTTC.

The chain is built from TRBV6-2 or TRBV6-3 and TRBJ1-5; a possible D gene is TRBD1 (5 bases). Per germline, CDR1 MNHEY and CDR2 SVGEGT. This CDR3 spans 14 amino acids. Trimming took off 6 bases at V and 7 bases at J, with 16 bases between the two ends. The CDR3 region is CASRSRGARQPQHF. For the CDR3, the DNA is TGTGCCAGCAGAAGCCGAGGGGCCAGGCAGCCCCAGCATTTT.

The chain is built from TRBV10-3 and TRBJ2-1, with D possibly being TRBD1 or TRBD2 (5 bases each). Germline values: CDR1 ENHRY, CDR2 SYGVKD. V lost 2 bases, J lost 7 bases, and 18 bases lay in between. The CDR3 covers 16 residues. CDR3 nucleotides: TGTGCCATCAGTGAGGGGGGATTAGCCTCGGGGAATGAGCAGTTCTTC. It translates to CAISEGGLASGNEQFF.

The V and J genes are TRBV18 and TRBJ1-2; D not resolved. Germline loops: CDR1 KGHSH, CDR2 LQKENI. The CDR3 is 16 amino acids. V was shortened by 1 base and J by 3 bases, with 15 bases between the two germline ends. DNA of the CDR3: TGTGCCAGCTCACCACTTCAGGTGCTCCCCTACTATGGCTACACCTTC. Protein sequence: CASSPLQVLPYYGYTF.

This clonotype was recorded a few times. Here the CDR3 reads CAITGTSPEAFF. Written as DNA, the CDR3 is TGTGCCATCACCGGGACATCCCCTGAAGCTTTCTTT. This sequence joins TRBV10-3 and TRBJ1-1; tentative D call: TRBD1 (6 bases). CDR3 length equals 12 residues. In germline, CDR1 is ENHRY, CDR2 SYGVKD. V shed 7 bases and J shed 6 bases, with 12 bases lying between them.

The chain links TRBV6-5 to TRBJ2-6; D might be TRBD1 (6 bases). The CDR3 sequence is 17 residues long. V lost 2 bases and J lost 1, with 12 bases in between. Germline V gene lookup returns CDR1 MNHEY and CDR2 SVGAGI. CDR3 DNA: TGTGCCAGCAGTTACGCAGGGGAATCTTCTGGGGCCAACGTCCTGACTTTC. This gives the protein CASSYAGESSGANVLTF.

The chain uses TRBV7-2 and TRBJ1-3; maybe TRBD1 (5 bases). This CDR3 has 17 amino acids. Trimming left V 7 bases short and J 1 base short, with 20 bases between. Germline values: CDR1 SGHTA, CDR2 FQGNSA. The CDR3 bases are TGTGCCAGCACCGCCTCGGGGGGGTATCTTTCTGGAAACACCATATATTTT. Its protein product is CASTASGGYLSGNTIYF.

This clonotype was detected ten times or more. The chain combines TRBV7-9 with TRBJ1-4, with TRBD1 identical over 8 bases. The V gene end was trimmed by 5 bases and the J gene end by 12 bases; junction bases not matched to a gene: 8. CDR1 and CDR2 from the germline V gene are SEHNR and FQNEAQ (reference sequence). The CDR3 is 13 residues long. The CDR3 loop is CASSPNTGGELFF. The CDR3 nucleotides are TGTGCCAGCAGCCCAAACACAGGGGGAGAACTGTTTTTT.

The CDR3 loop is CASSLLRTSGAGELFF. Written as DNA, the CDR3 is TGTGCCAGCAGCCTCCTCCGGACTAGCGGGGCCGGGGAGCTGTTTTTT. The chain links TRBV3-1 to TRBJ2-2, with 12 bases matching TRBD2. CDR3 length: 16 amino acids. Germline CDR1 reads LGHDT; CDR2 reads YNNKEL (reference sequence). Unmatched junction bases numbered 6, after V lost 4 bases and J lost 6 bases.

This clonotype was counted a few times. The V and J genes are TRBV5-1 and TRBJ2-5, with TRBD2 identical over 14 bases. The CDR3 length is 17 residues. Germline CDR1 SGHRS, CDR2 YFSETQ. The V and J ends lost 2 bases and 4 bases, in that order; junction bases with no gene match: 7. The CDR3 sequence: CASSFGTSGSRGETQYF. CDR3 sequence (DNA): TGCGCCAGCAGCTTTGGGACTAGCGGGAGTCGGGGAGAGACCCAGTACTTC.

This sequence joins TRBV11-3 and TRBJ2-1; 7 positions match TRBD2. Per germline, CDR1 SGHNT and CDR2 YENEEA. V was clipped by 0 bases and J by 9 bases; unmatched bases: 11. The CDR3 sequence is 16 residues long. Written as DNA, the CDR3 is TGTGCCAGCAGCTTAGAAGTAGCGGCGGGAGTAACTGAGCAGTTCTTC. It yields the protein CASSLEVAAGVTEQFF.

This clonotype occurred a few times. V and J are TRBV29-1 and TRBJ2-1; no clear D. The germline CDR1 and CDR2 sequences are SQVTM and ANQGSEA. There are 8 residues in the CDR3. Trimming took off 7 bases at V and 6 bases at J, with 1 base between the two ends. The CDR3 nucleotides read TGCAGCGCCAATGAGCAGTTCTTC. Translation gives CSANEQFF.

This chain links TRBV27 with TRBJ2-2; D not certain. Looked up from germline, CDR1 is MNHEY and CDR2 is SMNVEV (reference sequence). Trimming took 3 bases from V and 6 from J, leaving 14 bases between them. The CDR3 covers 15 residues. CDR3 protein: CASSLTGFVAGELFF. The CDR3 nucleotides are TGTGCCAGCAGTTTGACTGGGTTCGTTGCCGGGGAGCTGTTTTTT.

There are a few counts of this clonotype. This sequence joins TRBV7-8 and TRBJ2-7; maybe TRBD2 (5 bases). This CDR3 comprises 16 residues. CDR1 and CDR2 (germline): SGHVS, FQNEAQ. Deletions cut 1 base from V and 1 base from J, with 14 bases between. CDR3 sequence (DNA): TGTGCCAGCAGCTTAGGGGTGGCGGGCCTTTCCTACGAGCAGTACTTC. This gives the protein CASSLGVAGLSYEQYF.

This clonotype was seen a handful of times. The CDR3 nucleotides are TGTGCCAGCAGCGTTACTAGCGGGAGGAGCACAGATACGCAGTATTTT. Amino acids: CASSVTSGRSTDTQYF. This chain links TRBV7-9 with TRBJ2-3, with TRBD2 matching over 12 bases. The V gene's germline CDR1 is SEHNR and CDR2 FQNEAQ (reference sequence). This CDR3 is 16 amino acids long. Unmatched junction bases numbered 3, after V lost 5 bases and J lost 0 bases.